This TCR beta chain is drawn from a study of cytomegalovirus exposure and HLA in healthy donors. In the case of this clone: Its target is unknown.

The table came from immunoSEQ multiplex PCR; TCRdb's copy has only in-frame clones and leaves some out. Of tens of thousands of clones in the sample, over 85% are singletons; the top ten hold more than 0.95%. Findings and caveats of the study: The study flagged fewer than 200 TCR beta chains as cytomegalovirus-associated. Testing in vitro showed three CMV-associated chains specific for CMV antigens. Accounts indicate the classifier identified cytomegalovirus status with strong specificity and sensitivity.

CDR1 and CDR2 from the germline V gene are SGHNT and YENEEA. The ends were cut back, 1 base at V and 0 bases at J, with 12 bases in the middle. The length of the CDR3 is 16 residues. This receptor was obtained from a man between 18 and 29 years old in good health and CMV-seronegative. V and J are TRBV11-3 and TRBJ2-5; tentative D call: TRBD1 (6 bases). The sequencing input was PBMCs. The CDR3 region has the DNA TGTGCCAGCAGCTTAGGGGCAAAGGGGGACCAAGAGACCCAGTACTTC. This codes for CASSLGAKGDQETQYF.